This passage covers 8 T cell receptor beta chains from one sample sequenced in a study of blood T cell repertoires in COVID-19. TCRdb's copy holds only in-frame clones and misses some; the assay was immunoSEQ multiplex PCR. There are roughly 160,000 clones in the sample; roughly 89% occur only once, and 3.9% lies in the top ten. Sample: peripheral blood. The receptors derive from a woman aged 60-75 years who had recovered from COVID-19.

This rearrangement joins TRBV10-3 to TRBJ2-2; 13 bases map to TRBD2. J was trimmed by 0 bases and V by 3 bases; bases with no gene match: 4. The CDR3 covers 18 residues. Germline V gene data show CDR1 as ENHRY and CDR2 as SYGVKD. This chain's CDR3 is CAISDLGLAGANTGELFF. The CDR3 region has the DNA TGTGCCATCAGTGATTTAGGACTAGCGGGGGCGAACACCGGGGAGCTGTTTTTT.

The V and J genes are TRBV15 and TRBJ1-2; a possible D gene is TRBD1 (6 bases). Germline values: CDR1 LNHNV, CDR2 YYDKDF (reference sequence). This CDR3 has 17 residues. Trimming took off 2 bases at V and 0 bases at J, with 16 bases between the two ends. In DNA, the CDR3 is TGTGCCACCAGCAGAACCCACGCAGGGGCAGCTAACTATGGCTACACCTTC. It specifies CATSRTHAGAANYGYTF.

The chain couples TRBV28 to TRBJ2-5; 13 nucleotides line up with TRBD2. The V and J ends lost 5 bases and 14 bases, in that order; junction bases with no gene match: 8. Germline V gene sequence: CDR1 MDHEN, CDR2 SYDVKM. CDR3 size: 13 residues. In DNA, the CDR3 is TGTGCCAGCAGTAAGACTAGCGGGGGGACTTATTACTTC. This codes for CASSKTSGGTYYF.

CDR3 DNA: TGTGCCAGCAGCAGGGGACAATACTACAATGAGCAGTTCTTC. Its protein is CASSRGQYYNEQFF. The chain links TRBV7-3 to TRBJ2-1; D is perhaps TRBD1 (6 bases). The CDR3 loop spans 14 amino acids. The germline CDR1 and CDR2 sequences are SGHTA and FQGTGA. The V end was cut by 5 bases, the J end by 3 bases, with 11 bases between. The complete variable domain, with remaining parts taken from reference TRBV7-3 and TRBJ2-1, reads GAGVSQTPSNKVTEKGKYVELRCDPISGHTALYWYRQSLGQGPEFLIYFQGTGAADDSGLPNDRFFAVRPEGSVSTLKIQRTERGDSAVYLCASSRGQYYNEQFFGPGTRLTVL.

This clone was observed a few times. The junction and the germline gene differ at one end; a read error may be behind it. The chain links TRBV9 to TRBJ2-5; no firm D call. Germline V gene sequence: CDR1 SGDLS, CDR2 YYNGEE. The CDR3 is 13 amino acids. CDR3: CASSVVDGEPQYF. In nucleotides, the CDR3 is TGTGCCAGCAGCGTAGTAGATGGAGAGCCCCAGTACTTC.

This chain links TRBV6-2 or TRBV6-3 with TRBJ2-1; 8 nucleotides line up with TRBD2. Germline V lookup: CDR1 MNHEY, CDR2 SVGEGT. V dropped 6 bases and J dropped 14; count of bases not matched to a gene: 9. The CDR3 is made up of 12 amino acids. CDR3 protein: CASSLPAGGEFF. The CDR3 bases are TGTGCCAGCAGCCTCCCTGCGGGGGGAGAGTTCTTC.

The chain employs TRBV28 and TRBJ2-1; no clear D gene. V was clipped by 6 bases and J by 6 bases, with 9 bases between them. This CDR3 spans 12 amino acids. CDR1 and CDR2 (germline): MDHEN, SYDVKM. The CDR3: CASRLGFNEQFF. CDR3 DNA: TGTGCCAGCAGGCTAGGTTTCAATGAGCAGTTCTTC.

The chain is built from TRBV3-1 (or the pseudogene TRBV3-2) and TRBJ1-5, with D possibly being TRBD1 (6 bases). Trimming shortened V by 0 bases and J by 7 bases, and 16 bases separated the two germline ends. This CDR3 spans 16 amino acids. CDR1 and CDR2 from the germline V gene are LGHDT and YNNKEL (reference sequence). The CDR3 loop is CASSQDPPDRSQPQHF. CDR3 nucleotides: TGTGCCAGCAGCCAAGATCCACCAGACAGGTCCCAGCCCCAGCATTTT.